These 30 T cell receptor beta chains share one sample of origin, sequenced in a study of T cell responses to AZD1222 COVID-19 vaccine. Data came from immunoSEQ multiplex PCR; TCRdb stores just in-frame clones and leaves some out. Of about 100,000 clones in the sample, around nine tenths were seen once. The specimen was peripheral blood, collected on day 0 of AZD1222 vaccination. Source of these receptors: an adult in good health.

The chain uses TRBV5-1 and TRBJ1-3; no firm D call. This CDR3 is built from 16 residues. Trimming shortened V by 4 bases and J by 0 bases, and 14 bases separated the two germline ends. Germline CDR1 is SGHRS and CDR2 is YFSETQ. The DNA of the CDR3 is TGCGCCAGCAGCGCAACTACGGTGGACTCTGGAAACACCATATATTTT. It is translated as CASSATTVDSGNTIYF.

The V call is TRBV9, the J call TRBJ1-6; D unresolved. Germline CDR1 is SGDLS and CDR2 is YYNGEE. The CDR3 is 13 amino acids. The V end lost 7 bases, the J end lost 9 bases, and 14 bases lay between the germline ends. The chain's CDR3 is CASSPSVGSPLHF. The CDR3 nucleotides are TGTGCCAGCTCCCCCTCCGTGGGTTCACCCCTCCACTTT.

DNA of the CDR3: TGTGCCAGCAGCGACGGACAGGGGCGAGGAAACACCATATATTTT. This sequence encodes CASSDGQGRGNTIYF. The chain combines TRBV6-5 with TRBJ1-3, with 9 nucleotides matching TRBD1. V lost 6 bases to trimming and J lost 4 bases; unmatched junction nucleotides: 7. The CDR3 loop spans 15 amino acids. The germline gives CDR1 MNHEY, CDR2 SVGAGI.

The chain recombines TRBV18 with TRBJ1-1; D is ambiguous. V lost 3 bases, J lost 11 bases, and 19 bases lay in between. The CDR3 runs to 14 residues. CDR1 KGHSH and CDR2 LQKENI come from the germline V gene. The DNA for the CDR3 is TGTGCCAGCTCACCCTCTCCCACGGACCTTGGGGCTTTCTTT. It codes for CASSPSPTDLGAFF.

J is TRBJ1-1 and V is TRBV12-3 or TRBV12-4, with a possible D match to TRBD1 (5 bases). The CDR3 is 13 residues long. V lost 1 base and J lost 3, with 6 bases in between. CDR3 amino acids: CASSLVQDTEAFF. The CDR3 region has the DNA TGTGCCAGCAGTTTAGTACAGGACACTGAAGCTTTCTTT.

The V call is TRBV5-4, the J call TRBJ1-2, with 7 bases matching TRBD1. The ends lost 4 bases at V and 2 bases at J; junction bases unmatched: 5. Germline-derived CDR1 and CDR2 are SGHNT and YYREEE (reference sequence). The CDR3 totals 14 residues. CDR3 residues: CASSIGQENYGYTF. CDR3 bases: TGTGCCAGCAGCATCGGACAGGAGAACTATGGCTACACCTTC.

This chain connects TRBV7-9 to TRBJ1-1; no definite D call. Germline V gene data show CDR1 as SEHNR and CDR2 as FQNEAQ (reference sequence). Trimming removed 7 bases at V and 3 bases at J, with 6 bases between. This CDR3 spans 11 amino acids. The CDR3 is CASIDDTEAFF. The CDR3 DNA follows: TGTGCCAGCATCGATGACACTGAAGCTTTCTTT.

V is TRBV6-5 and J is TRBJ1-2, with TRBD1 as a possible D gene (5 bases). Trimming removed 6 bases from V and 8 bases from J, with 16 bases in between. The CDR3 is 13 amino acids. Germline V gives CDR1 MNHEY, CDR2 SVGAGI. CDR3: CASRPDSIAGYTF. CDR3 coding DNA: TGTGCCAGCAGACCTGACAGTATTGCGGGCTACACCTTC.

V is TRBV9 and J is TRBJ1-6, with TRBD1 identical over 9 bases. Germline-derived CDR1 and CDR2 are SGDLS and YYNGEE. This CDR3 comprises 15 residues. J lost 10 bases, V lost 4 bases, and 9 bases had no gene match. DNA of the CDR3: TGTGCCAGCAGCTTATCGACAGGGGGAAGATCACCCCTCCACTTT. This gives the protein CASSLSTGGRSPLHF.

V usage is TRBV3-1 (or the pseudogene TRBV3-2) and J usage is TRBJ1-2; D is unclear. V lost 1 base and J lost 1, with 13 bases in between. This CDR3 has 16 amino acids. CDR1 and CDR2 from the germline V gene are LGHDT and YNNKEL (reference sequence). The CDR3 spells CASSQAVSGFNYGYTF. CDR3 nucleotides: TGTGCCAGCAGCCAAGCCGTTTCCGGATTTAACTATGGCTACACCTTC.

The chain employs TRBV6-5 and TRBJ1-5, with D possibly matching TRBD1 (6 bases). V lost 6 bases, J lost 1 base, and 10 bases lay in between. CDR1 is MNHEY, CDR2 SVGAGI, per germline. The CDR3 sequence is 14 residues long. The DNA for the CDR3 is TGTGCCAGCAGCCAGGGGCAGAGCAATCAGCCCCAGCATTTT. Encoded protein: CASSQGQSNQPQHF.

V usage is TRBV9 and J usage is TRBJ1-1, with TRBD1 identical over 7 bases. After removal of 0 bases from V and 8 bases from J, the junction contained 7 bases not matched to a gene. The CDR3 totals 14 residues. Germline V CDR1 and CDR2: SGDLS, YYNGEE. CDR3 nucleotide sequence: TGTGCCAGCAGCGTAGATCAGGGGGAGAGGGAAGCTTTCTTT. Protein: CASSVDQGEREAFF.

This CDR3 reads CASSFSGTGVEAFF. In DNA form, the CDR3 reads TGTGCCAGCAGTTTTTCCGGGACAGGGGTGGAAGCTTTCTTT. The V gene is TRBV6-5, the J gene TRBJ1-1; 10 bases agree with TRBD1. Germline-derived CDR1 and CDR2 are MNHEY and SVGAGI. CDR3 length: 14 amino acids. The V and J ends lost 4 bases and 8 bases, in that order; junction bases with no gene match: 7.

The chain employs TRBV18 and TRBJ2-1; D ambiguous. In germline, CDR1 is KGHSH, CDR2 LQKENI. The ends were cut back, 0 bases at V and 6 bases at J, with 18 bases in the middle. The CDR3 contains 17 residues. The DNA for the CDR3 is TGTGCCAGCTCACCACCAGTCAGACTCGGCTACAGCAATGAGCAGTTCTTC. It yields the protein CASSPPVRLGYSNEQFF.

The CDR3 coding sequence is TGTGCCAGCAGCAGGGACAGTGGGATGAACACTGAAGCTTTCTTT. Protein sequence: CASSRDSGMNTEAFF. This chain connects TRBV6-5 to TRBJ1-1; 7 bases are shared with TRBD1. The CDR3 runs 15 residues. V lost 6 bases to trimming and J lost 0 bases; unmatched junction nucleotides: 7. Looked up from germline, CDR1 is MNHEY and CDR2 is SVGAGI.

Details on this clone: This CDR3 is also generated by other DNA sequences in the sample. DNA of the CDR3: TGCGCCAGCAGCTCCGGACAGGGCAGCTCTGGAAACACCATATATTTT. This gives the protein CASSSGQGSSGNTIYF. The chain uses TRBV5-1 and TRBJ1-3, with TRBD1 identical over 8 bases. The CDR3 loop spans 16 amino acids. Germline V lookup: CDR1 SGHRS, CDR2 YFSETQ. V lost 3 bases, J lost 0 bases, and 5 bases stayed unmatched. Complete variable domain (other parts from reference TRBV5-1 and TRBJ1-3): KAGVTQTPRYLIKTRGQQVTLSCSPISGHRSVSWYQQTPGQGLQFLFEYFSETQRNKGNFPGRFSGRQFSNSRSEMNVSTLELGDSALYLCASSSGQGSSGNTIYFGEGSWLTVV.

The chain joins TRBV6-5 to TRBJ1-5, with TRBD1 matching over 10 bases. V lost 4 bases and J lost 6; bases outside the gene matches: 6. Germline V CDR1 and CDR2: MNHEY, SVGAGI. CDR3 length: 15 amino acids. CDR3: CASSSDRGRFQPQHF. CDR3 DNA: TGTGCCAGCAGTTCTGACAGGGGGCGCTTTCAGCCCCAGCATTTT.

The rearrangement joins TRBV19 to TRBJ2-7, with D perhaps matching TRBD2 (7 bases). V lost 2 bases, J lost 2 bases, and 10 bases lay in between. The CDR3 sequence is 14 residues long. Looked up from germline, CDR1 is LNHDA and CDR2 is SQIVND (reference sequence). CDR3 nucleotides: TGTGCCAGTAGTATACGAGGGGGGGCCTACGAGCAGTACTTC. It yields the protein CASSIRGGAYEQYF.

This clone is a singleton in its sample. The genes are TRBV11-3 and TRBJ2-2; D unclear. The germline V gene has CDR1 SGHNT and CDR2 YENEEA. This CDR3 has 13 residues. V was trimmed by 1 base and J by 5 bases, leaving 5 bases between them. In nucleotides, the CDR3 is TGTGCCAGCAGCTTAGTCGGAACCGGGGAGCTGTTTTTT. Protein sequence: CASSLVGTGELFF.

CDR3 loop: CASSLGTGILQETQYF. CDR3 DNA sequence: TGTGCCAGCAGCCTTGGGACAGGGATACTCCAAGAGACCCAGTACTTC. The chain carries TRBV3-1 (or the pseudogene TRBV3-2) and TRBJ2-5; 9 nucleotides align to TRBD1. This CDR3 spans 16 amino acids. V trimming: 4 bases; J trimming: 1 base; junction bases outside the gene matches: 7. CDR1 and CDR2 from the germline V gene are LGHDT and YNNKEL (reference sequence).

The chain uses TRBV2 and TRBJ2-1; D not resolved. Germline V lookup: CDR1 SNHLY, CDR2 FYNNEI. V was shortened by 3 bases and J by 3 bases, with 6 bases between the two germline ends. This CDR3 spans 13 amino acids. This chain's CDR3 is CASSDWNYNEQFF. CDR3 bases: TGTGCCAGCAGTGACTGGAACTACAATGAGCAGTTCTTC.

The CDR3 DNA reads as TGTGCCAGCAGCTTAGTGAGCGGTGGCGGGGAGCTGTTTTTT. Amino acid sequence: CASSLVSGGGELFF. The J gene is TRBJ2-2, the V gene TRBV7-9, with D possibly being TRBD2 (5 bases). From germline, CDR1 is SEHNR and CDR2 FQNEAQ (reference sequence). The V end lost 1 base, the J end lost 7 bases, and 10 bases lay between the germline ends. The CDR3 extends over 14 amino acids.

The rearrangement joins TRBV18 to TRBJ1-1; 9 positions agree with TRBD1. CDR1 and CDR2 from the germline V gene are KGHSH and LQKENI. The V and J ends lost 3 bases and 4 bases, in that order; junction bases with no gene match: 12. The CDR3 loop spans 17 amino acids. The CDR3 spells CASSPSEWGQGSTEAFF. The CDR3 bases are TGTGCCAGCTCACCTTCGGAATGGGGACAGGGCTCCACTGAAGCTTTCTTT.

This sequence joins TRBV29-1 and TRBJ1-1; D remains unclear. This CDR3 has 10 residues. Germline CDR1 SQVTM, CDR2 ANQGSEA. Trimming pared 7 bases from V and 1 base from J, leaving 4 bases between. The chain's CDR3 is CSAKNTEAFF. The CDR3 nucleotides read TGCAGCGCTAAGAACACTGAAGCTTTCTTT.

The chain recombines TRBV5-6 with TRBJ1-4; 9 bases are shared with TRBD1. Per germline, CDR1 SGHDT and CDR2 YYEEEE. After removal of 4 bases from V and 6 bases from J, the junction contained 7 bases not matched to a gene. The CDR3 has 15 residues. Here the CDR3 reads CASSGRDRADEKLFF. The CDR3 bases are TGTGCCAGCAGCGGCCGGGACAGGGCTGATGAAAAACTGTTTTTT.

This clone appeared once. This CDR3 reads CASSPTWPKQGSYGYTF. The CDR3 nucleotides are TGTGCCAGCTCACCGACTTGGCCCAAACAGGGAAGCTATGGCTACACCTTC. V is TRBV18 and J is TRBJ1-2; TRBD1 is a possible D gene (6 bases). V was cut by 3 bases and J by 4 bases, with 21 bases left in between. Germline values: CDR1 KGHSH, CDR2 LQKENI. This CDR3 spans 17 amino acids. Filled out from reference TRBV18 and TRBJ1-2, the complete variable domain reads NAGVMQNPRHLVRRRGQEARLRCSPMKGHSHVYWYRQLPEEGLKFMVYLQKENIIDESGMPKERFSAEFPKEGPSILRIQQVVRGDSAAYFCASSPTWPKQGSYGYTFGSGTRLTVV.

V gene TRBV3-1 (or the pseudogene TRBV3-2) combines with J gene TRBJ2-1; possible D gene TRBD2, 5 bases. Germline CDR1 reads LGHDT; CDR2 reads YNNKEL (reference sequence). Trimming removed 0 bases from V and 0 bases from J, with 6 bases in between. The CDR3 has 15 amino acids. The CDR3 sequence is CASSQDAGSYNEQFF. The CDR3 DNA reads as TGTGCCAGCAGCCAAGATGCGGGCTCCTACAATGAGCAGTTCTTC.

The genes are TRBV11-3 and TRBJ2-7; 12 bases fit TRBD1. This CDR3 is 15 amino acids long. After removal of 1 base from V and 7 bases from J, the junction contained 5 bases not matched to a gene. Germline CDR1 is SGHNT and CDR2 is YENEEA. CDR3 loop: CASSLGGTGGSEQYF. The CDR3 DNA is TGTGCCAGCAGCTTAGGCGGGACAGGGGGCAGTGAGCAGTACTTC.

The J gene is TRBJ2-3, the V gene TRBV28, with D possibly TRBD1 on 5 matching bases. The V end was cut by 6 bases, the J end by 6 bases, with 19 bases between. The V gene's germline CDR1 is MDHEN and CDR2 SYDVKM. CDR3 size: 15 residues. This CDR3 is CASSLGQGRLDTQYF. In nucleotides, the CDR3 is TGTGCCAGCAGCTTGGGTCAGGGTCGGTTGGATACGCAGTATTTT.

This clone has just one count. The rearrangement links TRBV2 to TRBJ1-1, with D uncertain. Germline CDR1 SNHLY, CDR2 FYNNEI. This CDR3 is 15 amino acids long. Between the trimmed V and J ends, which lost 3 bases and 1 base, there was a span of 12 bases. The CDR3 sequence is CASSEVGVPNTEAFF. The CDR3 bases are TGTGCCAGCAGTGAGGTGGGAGTTCCGAACACTGAAGCTTTCTTT.